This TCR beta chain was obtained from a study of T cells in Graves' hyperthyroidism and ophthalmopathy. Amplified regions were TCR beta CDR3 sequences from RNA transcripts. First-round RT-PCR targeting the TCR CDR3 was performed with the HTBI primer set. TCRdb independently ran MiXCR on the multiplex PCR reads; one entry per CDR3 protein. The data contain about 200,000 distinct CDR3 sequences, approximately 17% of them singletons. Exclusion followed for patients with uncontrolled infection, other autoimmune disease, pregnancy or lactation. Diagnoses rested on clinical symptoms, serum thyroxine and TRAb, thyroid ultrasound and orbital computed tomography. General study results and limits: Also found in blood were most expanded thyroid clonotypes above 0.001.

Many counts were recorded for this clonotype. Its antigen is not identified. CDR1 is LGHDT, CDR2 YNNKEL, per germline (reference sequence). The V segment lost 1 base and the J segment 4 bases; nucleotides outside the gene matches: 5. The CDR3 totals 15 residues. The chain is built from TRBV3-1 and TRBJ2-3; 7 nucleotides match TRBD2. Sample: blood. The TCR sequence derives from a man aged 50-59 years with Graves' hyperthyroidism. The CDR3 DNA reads TGTGCCAGCAGCCAAGGGTGGGCGGGAGCAGATACGCAGTATTTT. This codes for CASSQGWAGADTQYF.